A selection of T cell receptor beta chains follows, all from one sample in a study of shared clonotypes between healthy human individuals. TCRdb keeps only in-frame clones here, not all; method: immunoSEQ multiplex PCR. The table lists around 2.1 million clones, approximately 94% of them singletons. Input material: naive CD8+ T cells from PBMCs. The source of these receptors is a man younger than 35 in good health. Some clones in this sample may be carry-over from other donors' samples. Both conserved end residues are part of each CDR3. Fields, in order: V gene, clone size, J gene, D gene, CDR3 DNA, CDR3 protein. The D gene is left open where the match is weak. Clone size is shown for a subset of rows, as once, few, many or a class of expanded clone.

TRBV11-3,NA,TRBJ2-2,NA,TGTGCCAGCAGCTTGAGGGCCGGGGAGCTGTTTTTT,CASSLRAGELFF
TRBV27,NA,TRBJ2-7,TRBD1,TGTGCCAGCAGTTTTTCGACAGGGGTAACTTCCTACGAGCAGTACTTC,CASSFSTGVTSYEQYF
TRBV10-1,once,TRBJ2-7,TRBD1,TGCGCCAGCAGTACCGGGACAGGGGGCGACGAGCAGTACTTC,CASSTGTGGDEQYF
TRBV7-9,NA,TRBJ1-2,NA,TGTGCCAGCAGCTTAGCCAACGCCGGTAACTATGGCTACACCTTC,CASSLANAGNYGYTF
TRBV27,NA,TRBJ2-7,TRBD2,TGTGCCAGCAGTCCAGAACCGGGACTAGCGGGGGTAGGGGAGCAGTACTTC,CASSPEPGLAGVGEQYF
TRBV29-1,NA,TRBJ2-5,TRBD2,TGCAGCGTAGAGCGGGAGGAAGAGACCCAGTACTTC,CSVEREEETQYF
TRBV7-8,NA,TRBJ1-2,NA,TGTGCCAGCAGCTTAGTACGGGGTAACTATGGCTACACCTTC,CASSLVRGNYGYTF
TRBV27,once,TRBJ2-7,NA,TGTGCCAGCAGACCAGCAGGGTTCGACGAGCAGTACTTC,CASRPAGFDEQYF
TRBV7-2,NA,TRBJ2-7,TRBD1,TGTGCCAGCAGCTCTTTCGCGGCAGGGGGCCCCTACGAGCAGTACTTC,CASSSFAAGGPYEQYF
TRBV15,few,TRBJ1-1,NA,TGTGCCACCAGTCATATGAACACTGAAGCTTTCTTT,CATSHMNTEAFF
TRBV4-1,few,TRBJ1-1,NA,TGCGCCAGCAGCCAAGGTCGCACGGTCGCTTTCTTT,CASSQGRTVAFF
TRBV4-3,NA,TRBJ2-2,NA,TGCGCCAGCAGCCAAGATCAGGGCGGAACCGGGGAGCTGTTTTTT,CASSQDQGGTGELFF
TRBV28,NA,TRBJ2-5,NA,TGTGCCAGCAGTTTTCAGGGAAGGCAAGAGACCCAGTACTTC,CASSFQGRQETQYF
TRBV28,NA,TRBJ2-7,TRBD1,TGTGCCAGCAGAGGGACAGGGGGCAGCTACGAGCAGTACTTC,CASRGTGGSYEQYF
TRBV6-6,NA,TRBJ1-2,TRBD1,TGTGCCAGCAGTTTCACGACAGGGGACTATGGCTACACCTTC,CASSFTTGDYGYTF
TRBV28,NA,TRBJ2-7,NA,TGTGCCAGCAGTTTAACCAGTGGGGTGGGCTCCTACGAGCAGTACTTC,CASSLTSGVGSYEQYF
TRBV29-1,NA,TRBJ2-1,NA,TGCAGCGCCAAGGGTCCTGAGCAGTTCTTC,CSAKGPEQFF
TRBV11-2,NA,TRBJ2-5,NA,TGTGCCAGCAGCTTAGCTACCGGGGGAGGGACCCAGTACTTC,CASSLATGGGTQYF
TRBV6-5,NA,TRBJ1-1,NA,TGTGCCAGCAGTTACGATCGGAGGATAAACACTGAAGCTTTCTTT,CASSYDRRINTEAFF
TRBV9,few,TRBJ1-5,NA,TGTGCCAGCAGCGTAGGACAGTATAGCAATCAGCCCCAGCATTTT,CASSVGQYSNQPQHF
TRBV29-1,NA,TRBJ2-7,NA,TGCAGCGTTAAAACCTCCCCCTACGAGCAGTACTTC,CSVKTSPYEQYF
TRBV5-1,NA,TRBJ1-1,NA,TGCGCCAGCAGATTCTTTGGACATACTGAAGCTTTCTTT,CASRFFGHTEAFF
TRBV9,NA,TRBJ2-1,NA,TGTGCCAGCAACCCGATCGGGTCCTACAATGAGCAGTTCTTC,CASNPIGSYNEQFF
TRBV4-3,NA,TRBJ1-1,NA,TGCGCCAGCAGCCAAGATGGTCTCGAGACAGTGAACACTGAAGCTTTCTTT,CASSQDGLETVNTEAFF
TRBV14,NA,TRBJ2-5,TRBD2,TGTGCCAGCAGCCACCCGGCCCAACTAGCGGGAAAGACCCAGTACTTC,CASSHPAQLAGKTQYF
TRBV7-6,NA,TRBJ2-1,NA,TGTGCCAGCAGCTTAGTTTCGCCCATCTACAATGAGCAGTTCTTC,CASSLVSPIYNEQFF
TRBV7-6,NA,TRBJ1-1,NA,TGTGCCAGCAGCTTAGGGGAAGGCGACACTGAAGCTTTCTTT,CASSLGEGDTEAFF
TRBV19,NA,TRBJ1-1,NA,TGTGCCAGTAGTGCCTACACTGAAGCTTTCTTT,CASSAYTEAFF
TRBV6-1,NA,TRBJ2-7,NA,TGTGCCAGCAGCGAAGGGGGGCAGGCCTACGAGCAGTACTTC,CASSEGGQAYEQYF
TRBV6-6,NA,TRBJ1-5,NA,TGTGCCAGCAGTTATGGAAGGGATCAGCCCCAGCATTTT,CASSYGRDQPQHF
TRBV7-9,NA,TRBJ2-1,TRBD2,TGTGCCAGCAGCTTAGACCAACTAGCGGGAGCCCACAATGAGCAGTTCTTC,CASSLDQLAGAHNEQFF
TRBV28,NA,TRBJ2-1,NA,TGTGCCAGCAGTTTCGAGCGGTACTCGAATGAGCAGTTCTTC,CASSFERYSNEQFF
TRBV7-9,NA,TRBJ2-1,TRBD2,TGTGCCAGCAGATCAGCGGGAGGAGGCCATGAGCAGTTCTTC,CASRSAGGGHEQFF
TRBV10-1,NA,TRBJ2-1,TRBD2,TGCGCCAGCAGCTCTACTAGCGGGAGGTCTCGGACCTACAATGAGCAGTTCTTC,CASSSTSGRSRTYNEQFF
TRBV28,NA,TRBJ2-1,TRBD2,TGTGCCAGCAGTTTACGACCCCGCGGGAGGGCCTACAATGAGCAGTTCTTC,CASSLRPRGRAYNEQFF
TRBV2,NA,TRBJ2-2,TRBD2,TGTGCCAGCAGTGAATTGGTGGGAGGGCCGAGGACCGGGGAGCTGTTTTTT,CASSELVGGPRTGELFF
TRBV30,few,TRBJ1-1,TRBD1,TGTGCCTGGAGTCACGGACAGGGTGTCGCTTTCTTT,CAWSHGQGVAFF
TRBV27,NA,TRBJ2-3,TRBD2,TGTGCCAGCAGTCCACGTAGCGGGAGGGCCCCCGCAGATACGCAGTATTTT,CASSPRSGRAPADTQYF
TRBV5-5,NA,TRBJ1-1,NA,TGTGCCAGCAGCTTCTTATTGACCGTGGGGGGGACTGAAGCTTTCTTT,CASSFLLTVGGTEAFF
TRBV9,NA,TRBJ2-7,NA,TGTGCCAGCAGCGTAGGTGGGACTCCCCTCTACGAGCAGTACTTC,CASSVGGTPLYEQYF
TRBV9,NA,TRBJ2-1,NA,TGTGCCAGCAGCGTAGATCCTCTTTACAATGAGCAGTTCTTC,CASSVDPLYNEQFF
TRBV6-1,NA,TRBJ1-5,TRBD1,TGTGCCAGCAGTAGGGGACAGATTAGCAATCAGCCCCAGCATTTT,CASSRGQISNQPQHF
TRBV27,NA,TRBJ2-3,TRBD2,TGTGCCAGCAGTTTCGGGACTAGCGGGGGAGATACGCAGTATTTT,CASSFGTSGGDTQYF
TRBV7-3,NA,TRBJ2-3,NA,TGTGCCAGCAGCCCTAACGGACTTGGCGGGGGCACAGATACGCAGTATTTT,CASSPNGLGGGTDTQYF
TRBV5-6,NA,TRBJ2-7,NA,TGTGCCAGCAGCTTGGCCGGGAGTTACGAGCAGTACTTC,CASSLAGSYEQYF
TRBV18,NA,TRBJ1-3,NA,TGTGCCAGCTCACCGGGGTTTTCCCCCTCGGGAAACACCATATATTTT,CASSPGFSPSGNTIYF
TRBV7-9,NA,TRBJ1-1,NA,TGTGCCAGCAGCTTAGCCAGGGAGGGTACTGAAGCTTTCTTT,CASSLAREGTEAFF
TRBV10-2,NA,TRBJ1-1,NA,TGCGCCAGCATAAACCCGGGACCCACCCTAAACACTGAAGCTTTCTTT,CASINPGPTLNTEAFF
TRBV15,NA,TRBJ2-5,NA,TGTGCCACCGGGGAAGACCAAGAGACCCAGTACTTC,CATGEDQETQYF
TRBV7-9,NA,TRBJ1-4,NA,TGTGCCAGCAGCTTTGGGCAGAGCGCAACTAATGAAAAACTGTTTTTT,CASSFGQSATNEKLFF
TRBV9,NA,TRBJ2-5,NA,TGTGCCAGCAGCCCCGCCATGAGCGGCCAAGAGACCCAGTACTTC,CASSPAMSGQETQYF
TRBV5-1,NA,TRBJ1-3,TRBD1,TGCGCCAGCAGCCCGGACAGGTTTGGGAGAAACACCATATATTTT,CASSPDRFGRNTIYF